The 2 T cell receptor beta chains in this list originate from one sample, sequenced in a study of CD8 T cells in Susac syndrome. With random hexamers, reverse transcription was performed on roughly 0.5 to 1 ug of RNA. MiXCR was run by TCRdb on the immunoSEQ multiplex PCR reads, yielding one entry per CDR3 protein. The sample consists of some 200,000 distinct CDR3 sequences, approximately 94% of them appearing once. The sequenced material came from CD4+ T cells from PBMCs. All receptors derive from a human donor with Susac syndrome.

The chain has TRBV4-2 and TRBJ2-6, with unresolved D. This CDR3 is 15 amino acids long. From germline, CDR1 is LGHNA and CDR2 YNFKEQ. V was cut by 1 base and J by 0 bases, with 4 bases left in between. CDR3 nucleotide sequence: TGTGCCAGCAGCCAAGGGACCTCTGGGGCCAACGTCCTGACTTTC. Translation: CASSQGTSGANVLTF.

The CDR3 loop reads CASKIRTAHGELFF. CDR3 nucleotides: TGTGCCAGCAAGATTCGGACTGCACACGGGGAGCTGTTTTTT. The chain is built from TRBV7-9 and TRBJ2-2; the D gene is possibly TRBD2 (5 bases). Germline CDR1 SEHNR, CDR2 FQNEAQ (reference sequence). CDR3 size: 14 residues. V lost 7 bases, J lost 7 bases, and 16 bases lay in between.